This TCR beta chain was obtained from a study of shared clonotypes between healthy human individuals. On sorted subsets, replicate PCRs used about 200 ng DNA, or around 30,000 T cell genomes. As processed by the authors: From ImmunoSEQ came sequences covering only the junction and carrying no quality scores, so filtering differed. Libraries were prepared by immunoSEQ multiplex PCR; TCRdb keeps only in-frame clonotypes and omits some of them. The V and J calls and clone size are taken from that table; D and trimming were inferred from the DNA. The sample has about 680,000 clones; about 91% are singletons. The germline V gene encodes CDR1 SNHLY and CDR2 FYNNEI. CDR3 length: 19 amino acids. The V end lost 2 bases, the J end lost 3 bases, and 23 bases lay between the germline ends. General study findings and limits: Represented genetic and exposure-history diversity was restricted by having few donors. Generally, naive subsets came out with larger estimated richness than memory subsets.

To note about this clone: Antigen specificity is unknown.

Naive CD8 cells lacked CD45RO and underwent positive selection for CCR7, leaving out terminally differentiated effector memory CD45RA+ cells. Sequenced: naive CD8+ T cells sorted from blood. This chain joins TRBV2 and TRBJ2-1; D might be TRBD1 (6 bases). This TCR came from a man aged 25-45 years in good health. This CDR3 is CASSELSPGHRTYYNEQFF. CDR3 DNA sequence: TGTGCCAGCAGTGAACTCTCCCCGGGACATCGGACCTACTACAATGAGCAGTTCTTC.